Below, 5 T cell receptor beta chains from the same sample are listed, as sequenced in a study of T cell responses to AZD1222 COVID-19 vaccine (dated by TCRdb to about 2021). The time point label for this specimen denotes: baseline before first vaccination. Receptor libraries were prepared by the immunoSEQ multiplex PCR assay. TCRdb mirrors the immuneACCESS table, restricted to in-frame sequences. Some clones are absent from its copies; in checked studies, under half trace to an unresolved V gene, and the reason for the others is unknown. Present in this sample are some 150,000 clones, 90% to 95% of which were seen just once. The ten largest account for approximately 2% of the sample. This specimen consisted of peripheral blood, obtained on day 0 of AZD1222 vaccination. The source is an adult in good health.

V and J are TRBV7-3 and TRBJ2-3; TRBD2 matches at 9 bases. With 2 bases clipped from V and 2 bases from J, the junction kept 5 bases outside the gene matches. The V gene's germline CDR1 is SGHTA and CDR2 FQGTGA. This CDR3 contains 16 residues. This CDR3 reads CASSLGPSGTTDTQYF. The CDR3 nucleotides read TGTGCCAGCAGCTTAGGCCCTAGCGGGACCACAGATACGCAGTATTTT.

The V gene is TRBV7-8, the J gene TRBJ2-1; D possibly corresponds to TRBD1 (6 bases). Germline V lookup: CDR1 SGHVS, CDR2 FQNEAQ. The CDR3 spans 14 residues. The V end was cut by 6 bases, the J end by 12 bases, with 21 bases between. CDR3 sequence: CASRYDEQGKGQFF. The CDR3 region has the DNA TGTGCCAGCAGGTACGATGAACAGGGCAAAGGGCAGTTCTTC.

V usage is TRBV29-1 and J usage is TRBJ2-2; D is unresolved. CDR1 and CDR2 (germline): SQVTM, ANQGSEA. CDR3 length equals 13 residues. V shed 7 bases and J shed 0 bases, with 9 bases lying between them. The CDR3 region is CSARHPNTGELFF. CDR3 sequence (DNA): TGCAGCGCTCGGCATCCGAACACCGGGGAGCTGTTTTTT.

The rearrangement joins TRBV5-1 to TRBJ1-1; 7 bases agree with TRBD1. This CDR3 is 16 amino acids long. The germline V gene encodes CDR1 SGHRS and CDR2 YFSETQ. The V gene end was trimmed by 0 bases and the J gene end by 6 bases; junction bases not matched to a gene: 11. CDR3 DNA: TGCGCCAGCAGCTTGGGGGAGGGGGCATTTGTGGCTGAAGCTTTCTTT. This encodes CASSLGEGAFVAEAFF.

The chain employs TRBV12-5 and TRBJ2-7; D gene uncertain. Per germline, CDR1 LGHNT and CDR2 FRNRAP. The germline V and J ends were trimmed by 6 bases and 3 bases, with 12 bases remaining between them. This CDR3 contains 13 residues. CDR3 sequence reads: CASGDGNLYEQYF. CDR3 nucleotide sequence: TGTGCTAGTGGGGACGGAAACCTCTACGAGCAGTACTTC. Variable domain in full (rest from reference TRBV12-5 and TRBJ2-7): DARVTQTPRHKVTEMGQEVTMRCQPILGHNTVFWYRQTMMQGLELLAYFRNRAPLDDSGMPKDRFSAEMPDATLATLKIQPSEPRDSAVYFCASGDGNLYEQYFGPGTRLTVT.